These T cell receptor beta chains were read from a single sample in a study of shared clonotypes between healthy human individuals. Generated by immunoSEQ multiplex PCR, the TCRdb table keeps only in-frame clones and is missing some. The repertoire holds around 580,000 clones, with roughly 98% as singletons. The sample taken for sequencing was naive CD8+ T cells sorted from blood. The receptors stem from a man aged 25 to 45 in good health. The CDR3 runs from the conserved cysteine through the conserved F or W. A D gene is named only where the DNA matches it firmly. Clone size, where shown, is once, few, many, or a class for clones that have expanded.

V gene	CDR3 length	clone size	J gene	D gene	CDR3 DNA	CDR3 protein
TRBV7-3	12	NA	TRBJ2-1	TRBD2	TGTGCCAGCAGCCCCGGGAGGGGGGAGCAGTTCTTC	CASSPGRGEQFF
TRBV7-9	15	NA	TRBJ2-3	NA	TGTGCCAGCAGCAAGCCCCGGGGACCCACAGATACGCAGTATTTT	CASSKPRGPTDTQYF
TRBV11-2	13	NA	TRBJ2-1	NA	TGTGCCAGCACCCTCGACCTCCCTGTTGAGGAGTTCTTC	CASTLDLPVEEFF
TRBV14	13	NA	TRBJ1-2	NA	TGTGCCAGCAGCCAGGGGTTCGACTATGGCTACACCTTC	CASSQGFDYGYTF
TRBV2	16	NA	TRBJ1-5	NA	TGTGCCAGCAGTGATGACCGAGACCGGGCGGATCAGCCCCAGCATTTT	CASSDDRDRADQPQHF
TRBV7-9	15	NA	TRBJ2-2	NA	TGTGCCAGCAGTTGGGTGCTAGATAACACCGGGGAGCTGTTTTTT	CASSWVLDNTGELFF
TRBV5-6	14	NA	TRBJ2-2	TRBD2	TGTGCCAGCAGTCGGGGCGGGAGCACCGGGGAGCTGTTTTTT	CASSRGGSTGELFF
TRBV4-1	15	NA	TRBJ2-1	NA	TGCGCCAGCAGCCCAACAGCGGGCTCCTACAATGAGCAGTTCTTC	CASSPTAGSYNEQFF
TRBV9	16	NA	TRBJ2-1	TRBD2	TGTGCCAGCAGCACTCAACTAGCGGGAGACACAAATGAGCAGTTCTTC	CASSTQLAGDTNEQFF
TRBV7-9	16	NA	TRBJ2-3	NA	TGTGCCAGCAGCTTAGTGGCCCCTGTTGGCACAGATACGCAGTATTTT	CASSLVAPVGTDTQYF
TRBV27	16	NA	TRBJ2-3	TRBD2	TGTGCCAGCAGTTTATTAGCTAGCGGGAGAACAGATACGCAGTATTTT	CASSLLASGRTDTQYF
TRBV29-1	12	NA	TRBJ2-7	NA	TGCAGCGTTGATACAGACTCCTACGAGCAGTACTTC	CSVDTDSYEQYF
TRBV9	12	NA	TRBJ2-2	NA	TGTGCCAGCAGCGGCCCCACCGGGGAGCTGTTTTTT	CASSGPTGELFF
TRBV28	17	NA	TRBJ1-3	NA	TGTGCCAGCAGTTTGCCCCATACGATGGACTCTGGAAACACCATATATTTT	CASSLPHTMDSGNTIYF
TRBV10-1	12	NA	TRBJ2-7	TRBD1	TGCGCCAGCAGCGACAGACAGGGGCGGCAGTACTTC	CASSDRQGRQYF
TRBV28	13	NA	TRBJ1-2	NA	TGTGCCAGCAGTATGCACAAAGACTATGGCTACACCTTC	CASSMHKDYGYTF
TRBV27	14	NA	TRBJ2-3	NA	TGTGCCAGCAGTTTATTAACTGTCACAGATACGCAGTATTTT	CASSLLTVTDTQYF
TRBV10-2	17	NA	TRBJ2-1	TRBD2	TGCGCCAGCAGTTCACCGATTAGCGGGAGCTCCTACAATGAGCAGTTCTTC	CASSSPISGSSYNEQFF
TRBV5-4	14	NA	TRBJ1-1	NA	TGTGCCAGCAGCTTGTCAGGGCCGAACACTGAAGCTTTCTTT	CASSLSGPNTEAFF
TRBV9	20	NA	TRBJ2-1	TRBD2	TGTGCCAGCAGCGCTCCCGGGACTAGCGGCATGTTTAGCTCCTACAATGAGCAGTTCTTC	CASSAPGTSGMFSSYNEQFF
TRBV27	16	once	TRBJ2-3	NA	TGTGCCAGCAGCCAAAAAGGTTGGGGAATTACAGATACGCAGTATTTT	CASSQKGWGITDTQYF
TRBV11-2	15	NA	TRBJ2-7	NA	TGTGCCAGCAGCCATTTAGCGGTTACCGCCTACGAGCAGTACTTC	CASSHLAVTAYEQYF
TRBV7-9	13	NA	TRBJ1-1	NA	TGTGCCAGCAGCCACCCCCTCTTTGATGAAGCTTTCTTT	CASSHPLFDEAFF
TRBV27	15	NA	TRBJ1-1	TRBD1	TGTGCCAGCAGTTTATTGGGCAGGGGGGACACTGAAGCTTTCTTT	CASSLLGRGDTEAFF
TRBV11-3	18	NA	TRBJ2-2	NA	TGTGCCAGCAGCTTAGACAGGATAGGGGAGAGGAACACCGGGGAGCTGTTTTTT	CASSLDRIGERNTGELFF
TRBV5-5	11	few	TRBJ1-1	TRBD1	TGTGCCAGCAGGACAGGGGCTGAAGCTTTCTTT	CASRTGAEAFF
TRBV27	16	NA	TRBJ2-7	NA	TGTGCCAGCAGAGCGCTCGGGGCAGCGAGAGGAGACGAGCAGTACTTC	CASRALGAARGDEQYF
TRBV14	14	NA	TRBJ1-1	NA	TGTGCCAGCAGCCAAAATCTTATGAACACTGAAGCTTTCTTT	CASSQNLMNTEAFF
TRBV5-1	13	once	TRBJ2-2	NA	TGCGCCAGCAGCTTGGACGACACCGGGGAGCTGTTTTTT	CASSLDDTGELFF
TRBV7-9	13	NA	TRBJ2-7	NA	TGTGCCAGCAGCTTAGCGCTCGGAGACGAGCAGTACTTC	CASSLALGDEQYF
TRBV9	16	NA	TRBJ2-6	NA	TGTGCCAGCAGTGATACAGGGTTTTCCGGGGCCAACGTCCTGACTTTC	CASSDTGFSGANVLTF
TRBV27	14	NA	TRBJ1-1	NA	TGTGCCAGCAGTTCGTCAGGACTGAACACTGAAGCTTTCTTT	CASSSSGLNTEAFF